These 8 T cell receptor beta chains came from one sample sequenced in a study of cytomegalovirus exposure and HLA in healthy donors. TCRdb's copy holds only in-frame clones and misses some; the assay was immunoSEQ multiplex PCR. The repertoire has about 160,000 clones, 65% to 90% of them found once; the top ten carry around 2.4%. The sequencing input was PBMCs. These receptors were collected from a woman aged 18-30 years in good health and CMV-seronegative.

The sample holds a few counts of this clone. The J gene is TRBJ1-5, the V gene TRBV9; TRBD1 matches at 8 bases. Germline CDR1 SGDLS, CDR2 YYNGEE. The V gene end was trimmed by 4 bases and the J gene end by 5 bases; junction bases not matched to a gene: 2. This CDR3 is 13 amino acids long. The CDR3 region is CASSLQGDQPQHF. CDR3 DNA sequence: TGTGCCAGCAGCCTACAGGGGGATCAGCCCCAGCATTTT.

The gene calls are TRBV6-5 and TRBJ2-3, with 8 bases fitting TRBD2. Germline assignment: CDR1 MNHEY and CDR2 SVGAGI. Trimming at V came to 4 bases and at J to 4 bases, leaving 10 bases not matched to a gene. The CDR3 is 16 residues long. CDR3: CASSSSTGTRADTQYF. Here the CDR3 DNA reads TGTGCCAGCAGTTCCTCTACCGGGACTAGAGCAGATACGCAGTATTTT.

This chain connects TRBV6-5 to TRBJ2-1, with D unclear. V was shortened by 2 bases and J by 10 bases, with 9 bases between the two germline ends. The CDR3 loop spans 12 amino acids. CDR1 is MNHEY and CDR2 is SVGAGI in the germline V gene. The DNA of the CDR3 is TGTGCCAGCAGTTACGGCAACCAAGAGCAGTTCTTC. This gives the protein CASSYGNQEQFF.

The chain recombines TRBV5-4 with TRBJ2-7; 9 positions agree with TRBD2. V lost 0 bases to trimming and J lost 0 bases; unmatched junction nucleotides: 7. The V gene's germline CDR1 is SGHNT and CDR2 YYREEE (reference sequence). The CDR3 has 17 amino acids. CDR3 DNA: TGTGCCAGCAGCTTGGGCGGGCCGGGACTAGCCTCCTACGAGCAGTACTTC. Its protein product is CASSLGGPGLASYEQYF.

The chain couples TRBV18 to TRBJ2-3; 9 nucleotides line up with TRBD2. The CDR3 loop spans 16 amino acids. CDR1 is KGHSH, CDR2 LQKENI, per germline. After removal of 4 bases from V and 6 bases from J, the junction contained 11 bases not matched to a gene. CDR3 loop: CASSRGLAGSRDTQYF. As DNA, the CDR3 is TGTGCCAGCTCACGGGGGCTAGCGGGGTCCAGGGATACGCAGTATTTT.

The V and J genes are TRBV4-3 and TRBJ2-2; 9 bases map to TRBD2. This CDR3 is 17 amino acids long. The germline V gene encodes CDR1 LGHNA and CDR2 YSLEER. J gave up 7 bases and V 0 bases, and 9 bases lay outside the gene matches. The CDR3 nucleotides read TGCGCCAGCAGCCAAGATATCTTTGCGGGAGGGGTCGGGGAGCTGTTTTTT. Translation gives CASSQDIFAGGVGELFF.

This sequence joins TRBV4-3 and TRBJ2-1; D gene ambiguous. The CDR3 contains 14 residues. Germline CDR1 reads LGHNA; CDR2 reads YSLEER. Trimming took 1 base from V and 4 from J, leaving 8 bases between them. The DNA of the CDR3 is TGCGCCAGCAGCCAAGTGGCAGTTTACAATGAGCAGTTCTTC. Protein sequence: CASSQVAVYNEQFF.

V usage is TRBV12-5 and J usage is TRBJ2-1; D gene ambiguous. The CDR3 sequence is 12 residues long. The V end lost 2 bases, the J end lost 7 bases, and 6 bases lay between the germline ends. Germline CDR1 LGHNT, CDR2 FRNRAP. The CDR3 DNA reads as TGTGCTAGTGGTTTGATCTTGAATGAGCAGTTCTTC. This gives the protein CASGLILNEQFF.